This T cell receptor (beta chain) is drawn from a study of OX40 agonist ivuxolimab in advanced cancers. Study-wide findings and caveats: Clonal expansion by week 6 occurred in CD4+ and CD8+ blood T cells (at 0.1 to 3.0 mg/kg).

V was cut by 6 bases and J by 0 bases, with 16 bases left in between. Germline V CDR1 and CDR2: SQVTM, ANQGSEA. This CDR3 has 15 residues. Sequenced by immunoSEQ multiplex PCR; TCRdb stores in-frame clones only, minus some. The sample shows 80,000 or so clones, 87% of them seen only once. The sample holds one count of this clone. Its antigen is unidentified. The sample in question was CD4+ or CD8+ T cells sorted from blood, obtained in a trial of the OX40 agonist ivuxolimab. This chain joins TRBV29-1 and TRBJ2-3, with D perhaps matching TRBD1 (7 bases). The origin of this receptor is an adult with an advanced solid tumor such as melanoma, head and neck, liver or kidney cancer. The chain's CDR3 is CSVRGGGTSTDTQYF. In DNA, the CDR3 is TGCAGCGTCCGAGGGGGCGGGACGAGCACAGATACGCAGTATTTT.